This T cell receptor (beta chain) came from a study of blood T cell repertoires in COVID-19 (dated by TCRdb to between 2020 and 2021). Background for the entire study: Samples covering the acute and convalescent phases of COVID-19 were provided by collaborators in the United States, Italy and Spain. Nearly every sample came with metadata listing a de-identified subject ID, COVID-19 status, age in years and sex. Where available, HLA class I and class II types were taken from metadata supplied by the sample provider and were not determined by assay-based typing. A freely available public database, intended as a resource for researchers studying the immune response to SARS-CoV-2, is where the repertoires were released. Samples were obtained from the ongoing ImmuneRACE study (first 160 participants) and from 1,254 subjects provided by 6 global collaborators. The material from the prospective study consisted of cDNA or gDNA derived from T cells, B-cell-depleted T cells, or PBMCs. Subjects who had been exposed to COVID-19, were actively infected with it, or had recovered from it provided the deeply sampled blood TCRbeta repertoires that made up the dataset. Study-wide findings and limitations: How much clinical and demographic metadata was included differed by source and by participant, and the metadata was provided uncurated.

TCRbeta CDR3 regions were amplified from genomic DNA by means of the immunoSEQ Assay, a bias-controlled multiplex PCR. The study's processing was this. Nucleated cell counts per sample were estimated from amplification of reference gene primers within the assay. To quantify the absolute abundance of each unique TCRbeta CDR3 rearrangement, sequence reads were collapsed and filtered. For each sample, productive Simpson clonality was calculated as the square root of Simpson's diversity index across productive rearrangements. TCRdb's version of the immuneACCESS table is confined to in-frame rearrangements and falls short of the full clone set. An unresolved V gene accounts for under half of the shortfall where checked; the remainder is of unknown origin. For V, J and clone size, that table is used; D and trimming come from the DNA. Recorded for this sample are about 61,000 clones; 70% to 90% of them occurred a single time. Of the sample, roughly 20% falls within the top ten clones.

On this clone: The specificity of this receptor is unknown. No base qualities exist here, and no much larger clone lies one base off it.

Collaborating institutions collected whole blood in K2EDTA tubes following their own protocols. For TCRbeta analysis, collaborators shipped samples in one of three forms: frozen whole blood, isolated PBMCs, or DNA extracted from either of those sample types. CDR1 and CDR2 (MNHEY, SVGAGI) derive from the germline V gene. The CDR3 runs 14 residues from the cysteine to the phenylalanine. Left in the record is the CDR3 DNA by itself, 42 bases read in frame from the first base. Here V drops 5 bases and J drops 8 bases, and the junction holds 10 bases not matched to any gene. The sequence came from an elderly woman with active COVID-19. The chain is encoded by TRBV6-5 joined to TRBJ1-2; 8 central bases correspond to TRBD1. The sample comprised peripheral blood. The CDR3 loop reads CASSRSGQGNGYTF. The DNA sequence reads TGTGCCAGCAGTCGGTCAGGACAGGGTAACGGCTACACCTTC.